The next 9 T cell receptor beta chains were all read from a single sample in a study of T cells and Merkel cell carcinoma outcomes (TCRdb year 2020). The protocol used for the library was the immunoSEQ multiplex PCR assay. TCRdb provides this immuneACCESS table in a form limited to in-frame rearrangements. Some clones are lacking; in checked studies, under half of them reflect an unresolved V gene, and why the rest are absent is not known. The sample data list approximately 6,300 clones, and 70% to 80% of these were observed just once. The ten largest clones take up less than 6.5% of the sample. Sequenced sample: tumor tissue from Merkel cell carcinoma. These receptors originate from a human donor with Merkel cell carcinoma.

J is TRBJ2-1 and V is TRBV5-4; D possibly corresponds to TRBD2 (6 bases). Deletions cut 3 bases from V and 5 bases from J, with 15 bases between. The CDR3 has 15 residues. In germline, CDR1 is SGHNT, CDR2 YYREEE (reference sequence). The CDR3 coding sequence is TGTGCCAGCAGCTCGCCTCGGGACTTCAACAATGAGCAGTTCTTC. Translated, it gives CASSSPRDFNNEQFF.

The V and J genes are TRBV1 and TRBJ2-7; the DNA was not compared with TRBD2, the D call given in the table. TRBV1 is a documented pseudogene. The CDR3 has 15 residues. Written as DNA, the CDR3 is TGCACCAGCAGCCAACGGGTCACCGGGAGTTACGAGCAGTACTTC. Translation gives CTSSQRVTGSYEQYF.

A word on this clone: This may be a read error, as it is one base from a much larger clone. Different DNA sequences within this sample yield the same CDR3. This sequence joins TRBV7-9 and TRBJ2-7, with a tentative D call TRBD2 (7 bases). There are 13 residues in the CDR3. Germline CDR1 SEHNR, CDR2 FQNEAQ (reference sequence). The CDR3 region is CAGGAAHTYEQYF. CDR3 DNA: TGTGCCGGGGGGGCGGCTCACACCTATGAGCAGTACTTC.

The chain recombines TRBV7-2 with TRBJ1-6, with a tentative D call TRBD1 (5 bases). CDR3 length: 16 amino acids. The V gene's germline CDR1 is SGHTA and CDR2 FQGNSA. V lost 4 bases to trimming and J lost 0 bases, with 10 bases between them. The DNA for the CDR3 is TGTGCCAGCAGCTACCGACAGAGCTCCTATAATTCACCCCTCCACTTT. Protein: CASSYRQSSYNSPLHF.

This clone was picked up a small number of times. The J gene is TRBJ2-1, the V gene TRBV21-1; TRBD2, the table's D call, lacks a check against the DNA. TRBV21-1 is a pseudogene segment. CDR3 length: 15 residues. CDR3 sequence reads: CASSISLALRNEQFF. CDR3 DNA: TGTGCCAGCAGCATATCGCTAGCGTTGAGAAATGAGCAGTTCTTC.

The chain employs TRBV6-1 and TRBJ2-7; 10 bases agree with TRBD1. V shed 6 bases, J shed 6 bases, and the junction held 11 bases outside the gene matches. CDR3 length: 15 amino acids. Looked up from germline, CDR1 is MNHNS and CDR2 is SASEGT. This CDR3 is CASSLQGQGEREQYF. CDR3 nucleotides: TGTGCCAGCAGCCTCCAAGGACAGGGGGAGCGCGAGCAGTACTTC.

The rearrangement joins TRBV21-1 to TRBJ2-7; the listed D gene, TRBD1, was not tested against the DNA. TRBV21-1 is annotated as a pseudogene. The CDR3 has 14 residues. The DNA for the CDR3 is TGTGCCAGCAGCAGGGACAGGGCGACCTACGAGCAGTACTTC. As protein: CASSRDRATYEQYF.

By its share, this clone is large. This chain joins TRBV27 and TRBJ2-7; D is perhaps TRBD2 (5 bases). The CDR3 is 14 amino acids. Germline V gives CDR1 MNHEY, CDR2 SMNVEV (reference sequence). V lost 4 bases and J lost 6, with 16 bases in between. DNA for the CDR3: TGTGCCAGCAGTTGGACCAGTGAGGGTACCGAGCAGTACTTC. The encoded protein is CASSWTSEGTEQYF.

The J gene is TRBJ2-3, the V gene TRBV5-6, with D perhaps matching TRBD2 (5 bases). This CDR3 is built from 14 residues. Per the germline V gene, CDR1 is SGHDT and CDR2 is YYEEEE. The V end lost 3 bases, the J end lost 5 bases, and 13 bases lay between the germline ends. Written as DNA, the CDR3 is TGTGCCAGCAGCTCACCGGGTGCGGGAGATACGCAGTATTTT. Translated, it gives CASSSPGAGDTQYF.